A selection of T cell receptor beta chains follows, all from one sample in a study of blood T cell repertoires in COVID-19. Libraries were prepared by immunoSEQ multiplex PCR; TCRdb keeps only in-frame clonotypes and omits some of them. The sample contains approximately 210,000 clones, roughly nine tenths of which appear only once. Sequencing was carried out using peripheral blood. These receptors all stem from a woman between 65 and 79 years old with acute or convalescent COVID-19. Each CDR3 is given with its conserved first and last residue. Fields, in order: V gene, J gene, clone size, D gene, CDR3 protein, CDR3 DNA. The D gene is left open where the match is weak. Some rows mark clone size as missing; the rest say once, few, many or name a class of expanded clone.

TRBV11-3	TRBJ2-1	.	TRBD2	CASSSRLAEQFF	TGTGCCAGCAGCTCCCGACTAGCTGAGCAGTTCTTC
TRBV7-2	TRBJ2-5	.	TRBD2	CASSFPSSGGLETQYF	TGTGCCAGCAGCTTTCCGTCTAGCGGGGGGTTAGAGACCCAGTACTTC
TRBV9	TRBJ2-5	.	.	CASSVGGGEETQYF	TGTGCCAGCAGCGTAGGAGGAGGTGAGGAGACCCAGTACTTC
TRBV19	TRBJ2-6	.	.	CASSMDMGGSGANVLTF	TGTGCCAGTAGTATGGATATGGGGGGCTCTGGGGCCAACGTCCTGACTTTC
TRBV11-3	TRBJ2-3	.	TRBD2	CASSPGTSGLVDTQYF	TGTGCCAGCAGCCCGGGGACTAGCGGTCTTGTGGATACGCAGTATTTT
TRBV2	TRBJ2-1	.	.	CASSVRDEQFF	TGTGCCAGCAGTGTGAGGGATGAGCAGTTCTTC
TRBV3-1/TRBV3-2	TRBJ1-2	.	.	CASSRVQGGYGYTF	TGTGCCAGCAGCCGCGTACAGGGTGGGTATGGCTACACCTTC
TRBV4-2	TRBJ2-3	.	TRBD2	CATALGGRGGSDTQYF	TGTGCCACAGCCCTCGGTGGGCGGGGGGGTTCAGATACGCAGTATTTT
TRBV2	TRBJ2-7	.	.	CASSVTPGYEQYF	TGTGCCAGCAGTGTGACCCCGGGCTACGAGCAGTACTTC
TRBV10-3	TRBJ2-2	.	.	CAISGAGAGELFF	TGTGCCATCAGTGGGGCAGGGGCCGGGGAGCTGTTTTTT
TRBV18	TRBJ1-5	.	.	CASSAQVHRNQPQHF	TGTGCCAGCTCCGCACAGGTACACCGCAATCAGCCCCAGCATTTT
TRBV5-1	TRBJ2-3	.	.	CASSLLADTQYF	TGCGCCAGCAGCTTACTAGCAGATACGCAGTATTTT
TRBV2	TRBJ1-1	few	.	CASSGWGRGVRETEAFF	TGTGCCAGCAGTGGTTGGGGGCGCGGAGTGAGAGAGACTGAAGCTTTCTTT
TRBV6-2/TRBV6-3	TRBJ2-1	.	TRBD2	CASSYPLGSGAYNEQFF	TGTGCCAGCAGTTACCCCCTGGGTAGCGGGGCTTACAATGAGCAGTTCTTC
TRBV7-2	TRBJ2-7	.	TRBD1	CASSYYRGPYEQYF	TGTGCCAGCAGCTACTACAGGGGGCCCTACGAGCAGTACTTC
TRBV5-1	TRBJ1-2	.	.	CASSLGADLYGYTF	TGCGCCAGCAGCTTGGGGGCAGACCTCTATGGCTACACCTTC
TRBV5-5	TRBJ1-5	.	TRBD1	CASSSGTGGNQPQHF	TGTGCCAGCAGCTCCGGGACAGGTGGCAATCAGCCCCAGCATTTT
TRBV6-5	TRBJ1-2	.	.	CASSYSTGTFFYTF	TGTGCCAGCAGTTACTCAACAGGGACCTTTTTCTACACCTTC
TRBV10-3	TRBJ1-1	few	.	CAIRIGAPLTEAFF	TGTGCCATCAGAATAGGGGCCCCTTTAACTGAAGCTTTCTTT
TRBV5-1	TRBJ1-2	.	TRBD1	CASSLGDRANYGYTF	TGCGCCAGCAGCTTGGGGGACAGGGCGAACTATGGCTACACCTTC
TRBV19	TRBJ2-5	.	TRBD1	CASRVSGTGQETQYF	TGTGCCAGCCGGGTCTCGGGGACAGGCCAAGAGACCCAGTACTTC
TRBV23-1	TRBJ1-2	once	.	CASSHTEYYGYTF	TGCGCCAGCAGTCATACAGAATACTATGGCTACACCTTC
TRBV6-5	TRBJ2-7	.	.	CASSYSGRWAYEQYF	TGTGCCAGCAGTTACTCGGGCAGGTGGGCCTACGAGCAGTACTTC
TRBV19	TRBJ2-7	.	TRBD1	CASSYSGTGAYEQYF	TGTGCCAGTAGTTATTCCGGGACAGGGGCCTACGAGCAGTACTTC
TRBV15	TRBJ1-5	.	.	CATSIRRSFYQPQHF	TGTGCCACCAGCATCCGTCGGAGTTTCTATCAGCCCCAGCATTTT
TRBV10-3	TRBJ1-1	many	TRBD1	CAISDGQGRDTEAFF	TGTGCCATCAGTGATGGACAGGGGAGGGACACTGAAGCTTTCTTT
TRBV28	TRBJ2-7	.	TRBD2	CASSFSGQGTSGRVGEQYF	TGTGCCAGCAGTTTCTCGGGGCAGGGGACTAGCGGGAGGGTGGGAGAGCAGTACTTC
TRBV6-2/TRBV6-3	TRBJ2-1	.	.	CASSPLLRDEQFF	TGTGCCAGCAGCCCCCTGCTGAGGGATGAGCAGTTCTTC
TRBV5-6	TRBJ2-7	.	TRBD1	CASSPGQGYYEQYF	TGTGCCAGCAGCCCGGGACAGGGCTACTACGAGCAGTACTTC
TRBV7-3	TRBJ1-2	once	TRBD1	CASSPSDRGRDYGYTF	TGTGCCAGCAGCCCGTCGGACAGGGGAAGAGACTATGGCTACACCTTC
TRBV10-1	TRBJ2-6	.	TRBD1	CASSGGTGAANVLTF	TGCGCCAGCAGTGGGGGGACAGGAGCAGCCAACGTCCTGACTTTC
TRBV10-2	TRBJ1-5	once	TRBD1	CASSGRPGTGFNQPQHF	TGCGCCAGCAGTGGCCGTCCCGGGACAGGGTTCAATCAGCCCCAGCATTTT
TRBV6-2/TRBV6-3	TRBJ2-1	.	.	CASSLTGTAYNEQFF	TGTGCCAGCAGTTTGACCGGGACTGCTTACAATGAGCAGTTCTTC
TRBV6-6	TRBJ2-7	.	TRBD1	CASSYGQGAYEQYF	TGTGCCAGCAGCTACGGACAGGGGGCCTACGAGCAGTACTTC
TRBV29-1	TRBJ2-2	.	TRBD2	CSVEDPRTSGILGTGELFF	TGCAGCGTTGAAGATCCAAGGACTAGCGGGATTCTGGGCACCGGGGAGCTGTTTTTT
TRBV6-6	TRBJ2-1	once	TRBD2	CASSRLAEYQNEQFF	TGTGCCAGCAGTAGACTAGCGGAGTATCAGAATGAGCAGTTCTTC
TRBV2	TRBJ2-5	.	.	CASKESNSGTQYF	TGTGCCAGCAAGGAGTCCAACTCGGGGACCCAGTACTTC
TRBV11-1	TRBJ1-2	.	TRBD1	CASTLDRDIGGYTF	TGTGCCAGCACCTTGGACAGGGACATAGGTGGCTACACCTTC
TRBV5-5	TRBJ2-6	.	TRBD2	CASSLRTSDFWANVLTF	TGTGCCAGCAGCTTACGGACTAGCGATTTTTGGGCCAACGTCCTGACTTTC